What follows are 18 T cell receptor beta chains derived from one specimen sequenced in a study of blood T cell repertoires in COVID-19. Some clones are missing from TCRdb's copy, which holds only in-frame ones; the method was immunoSEQ multiplex PCR. The sample has roughly 20,000 clones, about 90% seen once; the top ten hold about 7.9%. The sample comprised peripheral blood. The receptors stem from a man between 65 and 85 years old with active COVID-19.

The genes are TRBV28 and TRBJ2-2; no reliable D call. CDR1 and CDR2 from the germline V gene are MDHEN and SYDVKM. This CDR3 is 12 amino acids long. The V end lost 7 bases, the J end lost 0 bases, and 3 bases lay between the germline ends. DNA for the CDR3: TGTGCCAGCAACACGAACACCGGGGAGCTGTTTTTT. Its translation: CASNTNTGELFF.

V and J are TRBV18 and TRBJ2-5, with 11 bases lining up with TRBD2. The length of the CDR3 is 17 residues. J was trimmed by 3 bases and V by 1 base; bases with no gene match: 7. The germline V gene has CDR1 KGHSH and CDR2 LQKENI. The DNA for the CDR3 is TGTGCCAGCTCACCACGAAGTGGGACTAGCGGAAAAGAGACCCAGTACTTC. It translates to CASSPRSGTSGKETQYF.

The V call is TRBV3-1 (or the pseudogene TRBV3-2), the J call TRBJ1-2, with a possible D match to TRBD1 (5 bases). Germline V gene sequence: CDR1 LGHDT, CDR2 YNNKEL (reference sequence). The CDR3 is 17 residues long. V lost 0 bases and J lost 4, with 18 bases in between. Here the CDR3 reads CASSQDSLNRKTYGYTF. The CDR3 nucleotides are TGTGCCAGCAGCCAAGATAGCCTGAACAGGAAGACCTATGGCTACACCTTC.

V usage is TRBV19 and J usage is TRBJ1-5; 8 bases map to TRBD1. Germline loops: CDR1 LNHDA, CDR2 SQIVND (reference sequence). V was clipped by 0 bases and J by 6 bases; unmatched bases: 4. This CDR3 has 15 amino acids. The CDR3 DNA reads as TGTGCCAGTAGTATAGAAGGACAGGGACTTCAGCCCCAGCATTTT. Protein product: CASSIEGQGLQPQHF.

The rearrangement links TRBV19 to TRBJ2-3, with D possibly being TRBD1 (5 bases). The CDR3 is 14 residues long. Germline CDR1 and CDR2: LNHDA and SQIVND (reference sequence). Between the trimmed V and J ends, which lost 3 bases and 6 bases, there was a span of 13 bases. DNA of the CDR3: TGTGCCAGTAGTATTGTTTGGGGCGGCGATACGCAGTATTTT. It specifies CASSIVWGGDTQYF.

This clone has a single count. The chain joins TRBV19 to TRBJ1-1; D gene ambiguous. This CDR3 has 10 amino acids. Trimming removed 5 bases from V and 6 bases from J, with 4 bases in between. CDR1 is LNHDA, CDR2 SQIVND, per germline (reference sequence). The CDR3 coding sequence is TGTGCCAGTAGTCAGTCTGAAGCTTTCTTT. This translates into CASSQSEAFF.

V is TRBV6-2 or TRBV6-3 and J is TRBJ1-5; 7 nucleotides match TRBD1. Per the germline V gene, CDR1 is MNHEY and CDR2 is SVGEGT. CDR3 size: 18 residues. J lost 0 bases, V lost 2 bases, and 10 bases had no gene match. CDR3 coding DNA: TGTGCCAGCAGTTACCCGATAGGGACAGCGAGTAGCAATCAGCCCCAGCATTTT. It encodes CASSYPIGTASSNQPQHF.

J is TRBJ2-1 and V is TRBV4-2, with TRBD2 matching 8 bases. The V segment lost 0 bases and the J segment 10 bases; nucleotides outside the gene matches: 8. Germline CDR1 and CDR2: LGHNA and YNFKEQ. The CDR3 length is 15 residues. The CDR3 protein is CASSQEARGAGEQFF. For the CDR3, the DNA is TGTGCCAGCAGCCAAGAAGCGCGGGGGGCGGGGGAGCAGTTCTTC.

The chain couples TRBV9 to TRBJ1-6; TRBD1 matches 8 bases. The CDR3 runs to 15 residues. Per germline, CDR1 SGDLS and CDR2 YYNGEE. Unmatched junction bases numbered 2, after V lost 0 bases and J lost 6 bases. This CDR3 reads CASSVEDRANSPLHF. For the CDR3, the DNA is TGTGCCAGCAGCGTAGAGGACAGGGCTAATTCACCCCTCCACTTT.

The gene calls are TRBV6-2 or TRBV6-3 and TRBJ2-5; no definite D call. Deletions cut 2 bases from V and 7 bases from J, with 11 bases between. Germline V gives CDR1 MNHEY, CDR2 SVGEGT. This CDR3 has 13 amino acids. CDR3 DNA sequence: TGTGCCAGCAGTTACGAGAGGTTAGGGACCCAGTACTTC. Protein sequence: CASSYERLGTQYF.

This clone occurred once. V is TRBV6-5 and J is TRBJ1-4; the D gene is possibly TRBD1 (6 bases). The CDR3 contains 14 residues. The V end lost 6 bases, the J end lost 4 bases, and 12 bases lay between the germline ends. Germline V CDR1 and CDR2: MNHEY, SVGAGI. CDR3 sequence: CASRNQGGNEKLFF. In DNA, the CDR3 is TGTGCCAGCAGGAACCAAGGGGGTAATGAAAAACTGTTTTTT.

The chain links TRBV7-2 to TRBJ2-1, with 9 positions matching TRBD2. Losses at the gene ends were 3 bases for V and 6 bases for J; bases not matched to a gene: 6. Germline CDR1 SGHTA, CDR2 FQGNSA. This CDR3 contains 15 residues. The chain's CDR3 is CASSLAGGSGNEQFF. CDR3 coding DNA: TGTGCCAGCAGCTTGGCGGGGGGGTCTGGCAATGAGCAGTTCTTC.

The V and J genes are TRBV11-2 and TRBJ2-3, with D possibly matching TRBD1 (5 bases). CDR3 length equals 16 residues. V gave up 1 base and J gave up 0 bases, with 11 bases separating them. The germline gives CDR1 SGHAT, CDR2 FQNNGV. CDR3: CASSLVAGISTDTQYF. The CDR3 DNA follows: TGTGCCAGCAGCTTAGTGGCAGGGATCAGCACAGATACGCAGTATTTT.

The chain combines TRBV7-8 with TRBJ1-1; D is perhaps TRBD1 (5 bases). The CDR3 consists of 13 residues. V lost 4 bases and J 10 bases, leaving 16 bases between the germline ends. The germline V gene has CDR1 SGHVS and CDR2 FQNEAQ. CDR3 sequence: CASSSSGEGRAFF. CDR3 in DNA: TGTGCCAGCAGCTCCTCGGGGGAGGGGCGAGCTTTCTTT.

The chain couples TRBV6-2 or TRBV6-3 to TRBJ2-7, with a possible D match to TRBD1 (5 bases). This CDR3 has 15 residues. V was clipped by 4 bases and J by 5 bases, with 18 bases between them. Germline V gene sequence: CDR1 MNHEY, CDR2 SVGEGT. The CDR3 bases are TGTGCCAGCAGTTTCCTAACATCAGGGTTCGACGAGCAGTACTTC. Its protein is CASSFLTSGFDEQYF.

This chain links TRBV4-1 with TRBJ2-7; D is unresolved. The CDR3 is 13 amino acids. The V and J ends lost 0 bases and 9 bases respectively, with 12 bases between them. Germline CDR1 is MGHRA and CDR2 is YSYEKL. The CDR3 nucleotides read TGCGCCAGCAGCCAAGAGGGTGCGGTCTCGCAGTACTTC. Translating gives CASSQEGAVSQYF.

The chain joins TRBV5-1 to TRBJ1-4; perhaps TRBD1 as D (6 bases). This CDR3 has 15 residues. CDR1 is SGHRS and CDR2 is YFSETQ in the germline V gene. The V end was cut by 0 bases, the J end by 4 bases, with 10 bases between. In DNA form, the CDR3 reads TGCGCCAGCAGCTTGGGGACAGTCGATAATGAAAAACTGTTTTTT. Protein: CASSLGTVDNEKLFF.

The rearrangement links TRBV3-1 (or the pseudogene TRBV3-2) to TRBJ2-3; TRBD2 matches 9 bases. The trim removed 1 base at V and 0 bases at J, leaving 2 bases unmatched. The CDR3 is 16 residues long. Germline CDR1 LGHDT, CDR2 YNNKEL (reference sequence). The CDR3 region is CASSQAAGGSTDTQYF. CDR3 nucleotide sequence: TGTGCCAGCAGCCAAGCGGCGGGAGGGAGCACAGATACGCAGTATTTT.